Following are 3 T cell receptor beta chains from one sample sequenced in a study of monozygotic twins with inflammatory bowel disease. TCRdb reprocessed the 5' RACE reads and reports one entry per CDR3 protein, with no DNA. This sample contains under 130,000 distinct CDR3 sequences. The sample taken for sequencing was blood. These receptors were collected from a human donor with ulcerative colitis or Crohn's disease, or a healthy co-twin of an affected twin (not recorded which).

The chain uses TRBV7-2 and TRBJ2-2; the TRBD1 assignment by TCRdb is unverifiable without DNA. The CDR3 is 14 amino acids. Germline values: CDR1 SGHTA, CDR2 FQGNSA. The CDR3 loop reads CASSSDRNTGELFF.

The genes are TRBV30 and TRBJ2-3; absent DNA, TCRdb's TRBD2 call cannot be checked. CDR1 and CDR2 from the germline V gene are GTSNPN and SVGIG (reference sequence). This CDR3 has 15 residues. The CDR3 spells CAWSMGLANTDTQYF.

This chain connects TRBV28 to TRBJ2-3. The CDR3 runs to 12 residues. The germline V gene has CDR1 MDHEN and CDR2 SYDVKM. CDR3 sequence: CASTSGADTQYF.